This record looks at one T cell receptor (beta chain) sequence and its context. The PCR made use of 60 Vbeta and 13 Jbeta primers. The assay was immunoSEQ multiplex PCR, and TCRdb's table has in-frame clones only and misses some. There are 130,000 to 150,000 clones in the sample; roughly 80% occur only once, and about 4.1% lies in the top ten. The data are from a study of cytomegalovirus exposure and HLA in healthy donors. Germline values: CDR1 ENHRY, CDR2 SYGVKD. Trimming removed 4 bases from V and 3 bases from J; junction bases left unmatched: 0. This CDR3 spans 15 amino acids. The receptor's source is a woman in her thirties or forties in good health and CMV-seropositive. The chain joins TRBV10-3 to TRBJ2-2; 12 positions agree with TRBD2. Specimen: PBMCs. CDR3 residues: CAISGLAGDTGELFF. Here the CDR3 DNA reads TGTGCCATCAGTGGACTAGCGGGGGACACCGGGGAGCTGTTTTTT.